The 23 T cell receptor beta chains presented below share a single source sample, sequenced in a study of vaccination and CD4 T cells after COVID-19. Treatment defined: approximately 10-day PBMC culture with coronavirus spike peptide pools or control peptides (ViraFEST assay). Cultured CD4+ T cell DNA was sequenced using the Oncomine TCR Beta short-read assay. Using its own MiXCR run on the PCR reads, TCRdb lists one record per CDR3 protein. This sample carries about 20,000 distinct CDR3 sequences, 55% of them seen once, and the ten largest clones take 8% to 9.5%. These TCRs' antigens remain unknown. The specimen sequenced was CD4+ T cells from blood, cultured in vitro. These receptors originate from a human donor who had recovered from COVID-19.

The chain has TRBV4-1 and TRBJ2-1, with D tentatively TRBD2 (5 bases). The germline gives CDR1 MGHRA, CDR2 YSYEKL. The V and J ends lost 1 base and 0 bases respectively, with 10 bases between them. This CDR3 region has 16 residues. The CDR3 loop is CASSQGLGSSYNEQFF. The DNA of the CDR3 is TGCGCCAGCAGCCAAGGACTGGGGAGCTCCTACAATGAGCAGTTCTTC.

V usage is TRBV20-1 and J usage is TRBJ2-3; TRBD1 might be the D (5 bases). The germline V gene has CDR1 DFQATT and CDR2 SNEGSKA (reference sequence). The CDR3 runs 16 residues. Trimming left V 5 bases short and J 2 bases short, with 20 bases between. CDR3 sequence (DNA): TGCAGTGCTCCCGCCCCATACCAGGGTTACACAGATACGCAGTATTTT. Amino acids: CSAPAPYQGYTDTQYF.

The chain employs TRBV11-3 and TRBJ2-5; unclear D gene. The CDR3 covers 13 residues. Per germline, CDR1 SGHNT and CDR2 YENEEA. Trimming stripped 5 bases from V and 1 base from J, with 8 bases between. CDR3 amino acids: CASSQTSQETQYF. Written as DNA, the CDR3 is TGTGCCAGCAGCCAAACTTCCCAAGAGACCCAGTACTTC.

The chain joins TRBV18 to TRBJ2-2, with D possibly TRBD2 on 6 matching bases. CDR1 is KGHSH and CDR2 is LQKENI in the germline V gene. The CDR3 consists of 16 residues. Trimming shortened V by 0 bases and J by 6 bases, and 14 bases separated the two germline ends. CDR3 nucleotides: TGTGCCAGCTCACCACCGGGGGAGGCCCGGGCCGGGGAGCTGTTTTTT. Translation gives CASSPPGEARAGELFF.

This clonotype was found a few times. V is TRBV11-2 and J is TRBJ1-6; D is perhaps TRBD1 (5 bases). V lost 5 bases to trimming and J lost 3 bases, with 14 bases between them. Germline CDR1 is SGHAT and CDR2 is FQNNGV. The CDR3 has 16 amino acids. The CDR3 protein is CASSASNGGYNSPLHF. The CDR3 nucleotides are TGTGCCAGCAGCGCGAGTAACGGGGGCTATAATTCACCCCTCCACTTT.

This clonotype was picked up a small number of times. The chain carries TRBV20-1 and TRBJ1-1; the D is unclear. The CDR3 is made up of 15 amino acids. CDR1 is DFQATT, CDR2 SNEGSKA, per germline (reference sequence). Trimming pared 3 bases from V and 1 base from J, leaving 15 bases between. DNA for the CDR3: TGCAGTGCTAGGCGAGGCGGGCTCGGGAACACTGAAGCTTTCTTT. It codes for CSARRGGLGNTEAFF.

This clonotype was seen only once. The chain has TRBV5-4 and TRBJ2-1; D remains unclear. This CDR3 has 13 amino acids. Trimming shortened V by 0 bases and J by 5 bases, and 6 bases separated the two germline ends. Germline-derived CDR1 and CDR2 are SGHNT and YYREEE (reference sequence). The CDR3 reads CASSLALNNEQFF. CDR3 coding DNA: TGTGCCAGCAGCTTGGCACTAAACAATGAGCAGTTCTTC.

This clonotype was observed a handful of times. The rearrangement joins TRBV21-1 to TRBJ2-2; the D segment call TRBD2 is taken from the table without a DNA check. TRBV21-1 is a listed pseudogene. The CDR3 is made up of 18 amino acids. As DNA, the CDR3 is TGTGCCAGCAGCAAGGGAGGGACTAGCGGGAGGGCAGTCGGGGAGCTGTTTTTT. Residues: CASSKGGTSGRAVGELFF.

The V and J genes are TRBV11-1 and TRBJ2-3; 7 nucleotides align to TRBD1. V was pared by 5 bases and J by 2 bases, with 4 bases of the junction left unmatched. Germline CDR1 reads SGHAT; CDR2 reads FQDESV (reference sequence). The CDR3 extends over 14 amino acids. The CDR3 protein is CASSPTGDTDTQYF. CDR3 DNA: TGTGCCAGCAGCCCTACAGGGGACACAGATACGCAGTATTTT.

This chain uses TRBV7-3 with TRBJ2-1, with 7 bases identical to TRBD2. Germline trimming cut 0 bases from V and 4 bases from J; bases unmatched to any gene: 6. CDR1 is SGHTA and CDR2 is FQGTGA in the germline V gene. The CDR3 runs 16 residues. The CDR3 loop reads CASSLTATSEYNEQFF. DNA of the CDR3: TGTGCCAGCAGCTTAACGGCCACTAGCGAATACAATGAGCAGTTCTTC.

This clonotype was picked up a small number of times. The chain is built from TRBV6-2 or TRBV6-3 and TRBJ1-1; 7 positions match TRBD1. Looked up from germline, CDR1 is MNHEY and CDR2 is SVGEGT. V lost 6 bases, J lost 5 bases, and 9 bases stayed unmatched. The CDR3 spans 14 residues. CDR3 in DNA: TGTGCCAGCAGCCTAGGGGGCGCAGGGACTGAAGCTTTCTTT. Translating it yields CASSLGGAGTEAFF.

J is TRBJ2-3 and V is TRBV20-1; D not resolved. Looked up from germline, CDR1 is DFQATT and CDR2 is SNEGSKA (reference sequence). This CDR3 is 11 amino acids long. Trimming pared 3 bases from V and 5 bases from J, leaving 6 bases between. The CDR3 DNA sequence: TGCAGTGCTAGTGTGGGAGATACGCAGTATTTT. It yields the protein CSASVGDTQYF.

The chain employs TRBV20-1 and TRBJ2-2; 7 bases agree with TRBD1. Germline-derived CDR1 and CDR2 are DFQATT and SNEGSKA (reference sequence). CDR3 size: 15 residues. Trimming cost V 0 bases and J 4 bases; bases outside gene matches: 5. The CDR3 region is CSARDLGQFTGELFF. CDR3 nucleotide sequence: TGCAGTGCTAGAGATCTGGGACAGTTCACCGGGGAGCTGTTTTTT.

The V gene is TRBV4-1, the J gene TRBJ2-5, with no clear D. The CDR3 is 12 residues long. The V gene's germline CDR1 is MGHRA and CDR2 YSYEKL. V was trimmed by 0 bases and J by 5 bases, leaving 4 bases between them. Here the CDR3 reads CASSQDFETQYF. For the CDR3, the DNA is TGCGCCAGCAGCCAAGATTTCGAGACCCAGTACTTC.

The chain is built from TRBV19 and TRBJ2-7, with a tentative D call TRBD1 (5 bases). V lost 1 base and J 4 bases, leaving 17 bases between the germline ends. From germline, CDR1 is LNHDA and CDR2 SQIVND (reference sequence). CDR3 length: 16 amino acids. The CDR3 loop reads CASSIVFGAGRYEQYF. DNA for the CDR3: TGTGCCAGTAGTATAGTCTTTGGGGCAGGCCGATACGAGCAGTACTTC.

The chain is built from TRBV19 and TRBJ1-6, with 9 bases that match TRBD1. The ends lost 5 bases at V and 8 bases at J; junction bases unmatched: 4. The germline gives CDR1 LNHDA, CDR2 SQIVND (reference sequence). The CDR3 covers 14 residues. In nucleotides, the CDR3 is TGTGCCAGTAGTGAGGGACAGGGCGATTCACCCCTCCACTTT. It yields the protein CASSEGQGDSPLHF.

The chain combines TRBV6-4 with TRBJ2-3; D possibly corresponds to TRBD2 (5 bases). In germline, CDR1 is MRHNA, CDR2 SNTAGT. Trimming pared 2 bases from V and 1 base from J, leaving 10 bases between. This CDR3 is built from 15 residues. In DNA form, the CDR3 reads TGTGCCAGCAGTGACCATAGCGTCGGCACAGATACGCAGTATTTT. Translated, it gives CASSDHSVGTDTQYF.

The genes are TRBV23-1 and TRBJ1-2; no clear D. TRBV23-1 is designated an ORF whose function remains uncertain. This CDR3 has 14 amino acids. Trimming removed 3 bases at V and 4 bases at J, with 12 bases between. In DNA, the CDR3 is TGCGCCAGCAGTCAGCCAGTTCCAGGCTATGGCTACACCTTC. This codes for CASSQPVPGYGYTF.

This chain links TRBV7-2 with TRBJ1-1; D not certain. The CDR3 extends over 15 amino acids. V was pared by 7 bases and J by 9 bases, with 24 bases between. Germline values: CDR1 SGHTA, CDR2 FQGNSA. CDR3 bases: TGTGCCAGCACCCCGGTTGTGGGCATGGGAGGGAAAGCTTTCTTT. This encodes CASTPVVGMGGKAFF. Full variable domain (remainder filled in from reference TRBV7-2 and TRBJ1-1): GAGVSQSPSNKVTEKGKDVELRCDPISGHTALYWYRQSLGQGLEFLIYFQGNSAPDKSGLPSDRFSAERTGGSVSTLTIQRTQQEDSAVYLCASTPVVGMGGKAFFGQGTRLTVV.

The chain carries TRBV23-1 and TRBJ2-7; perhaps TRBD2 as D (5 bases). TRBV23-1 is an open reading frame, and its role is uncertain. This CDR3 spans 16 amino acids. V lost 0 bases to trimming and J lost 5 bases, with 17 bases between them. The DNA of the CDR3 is TGCGCCAGCAGTCAATCAGAGGGCCGGAATTCTAACGAGCAGTACTTC. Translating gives CASSQSEGRNSNEQYF.

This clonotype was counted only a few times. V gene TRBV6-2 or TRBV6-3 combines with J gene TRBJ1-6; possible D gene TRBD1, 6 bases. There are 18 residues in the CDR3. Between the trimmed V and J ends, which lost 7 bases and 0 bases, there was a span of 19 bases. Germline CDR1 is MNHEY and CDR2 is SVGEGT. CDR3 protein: CASNQGFTRSSYNSPLHF. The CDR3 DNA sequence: TGTGCCAGCAACCAGGGGTTTACAAGATCCTCCTATAATTCACCCCTCCACTTT.

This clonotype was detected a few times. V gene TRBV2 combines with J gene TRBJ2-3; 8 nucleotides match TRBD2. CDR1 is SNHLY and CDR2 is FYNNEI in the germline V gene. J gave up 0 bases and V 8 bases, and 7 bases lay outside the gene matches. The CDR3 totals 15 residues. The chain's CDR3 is CASGRGTRSTDTQYF. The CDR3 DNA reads TGTGCCAGCGGCCGCGGGACTAGGAGCACAGATACGCAGTATTTT.

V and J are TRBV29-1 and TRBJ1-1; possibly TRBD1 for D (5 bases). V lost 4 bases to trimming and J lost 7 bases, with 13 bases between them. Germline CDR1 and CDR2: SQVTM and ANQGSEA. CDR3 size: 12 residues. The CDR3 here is CSVVEGRGEAFF. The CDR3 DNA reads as TGCAGCGTTGTGGAGGGGAGAGGTGAAGCTTTCTTT.